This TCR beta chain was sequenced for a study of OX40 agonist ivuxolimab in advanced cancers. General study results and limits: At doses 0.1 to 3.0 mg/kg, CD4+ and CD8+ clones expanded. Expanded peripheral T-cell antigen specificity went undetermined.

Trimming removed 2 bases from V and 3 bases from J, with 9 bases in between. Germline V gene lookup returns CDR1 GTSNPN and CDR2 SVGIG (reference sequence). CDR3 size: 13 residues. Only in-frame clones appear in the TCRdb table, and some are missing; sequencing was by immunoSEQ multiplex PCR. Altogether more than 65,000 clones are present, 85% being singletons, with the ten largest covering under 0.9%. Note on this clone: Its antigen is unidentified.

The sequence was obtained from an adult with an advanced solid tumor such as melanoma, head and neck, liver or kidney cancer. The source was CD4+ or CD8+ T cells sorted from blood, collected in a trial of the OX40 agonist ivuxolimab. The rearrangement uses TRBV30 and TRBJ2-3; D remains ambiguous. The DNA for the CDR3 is TGTGCCTGGAGTAAGGAATGGACAGATACGCAGTATTTT. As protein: CAWSKEWTDTQYF.